These 7 T cell receptor beta chains share one sample of origin, sequenced in a study of T-cell memory formation after mild COVID-19. TCRdb re-analysed the 5' RACE reads in MiXCR, keeping a single row per CDR3 protein. Among about 310,000 distinct CDR3 sequences listed, about 16% were seen once. Material: PBMCs or a T cell subset sorted from them (not recorded which). The receptors shown here come from a man aged 18 to 30 who had mild COVID-19 (a few samples of this study predate the infection). Cell type and time point are not known.

This clonotype has a handful of counts. The chain carries TRBV5-1 and TRBJ2-5, with 7 positions matching TRBD2. CDR3 length equals 14 residues. V gave up 2 bases and J gave up 2 bases; unmatched junction bases: 3. Germline lookup yields CDR1 SGHRS and CDR2 YFSETQ. The CDR3: CASSFRTSQETQYF. CDR3 in DNA: TGCGCCAGCAGCTTTCGGACTAGTCAAGAGACCCAGTACTTC. Drawing the rest from reference TRBV5-1 and TRBJ2-5, the complete variable domain is KAGVTQTPRYLIKTRGQQVTLSCSPISGHRSVSWYQQTPGQGLQFLFEYFSETQRNKGNFPGRFSGRQFSNSRSEMNVSTLELGDSALYLCASSFRTSQETQYFGPGTRLLVL.

At least ten counts were recorded for this clonotype. The CDR3 sequence is CASSVLVWEVSSTDTQYF. For the CDR3, the DNA is TGTGCCAGCAGTGTCCTAGTATGGGAGGTCTCTAGCACAGATACGCAGTATTTT. The V gene is TRBV2, the J gene TRBJ2-3, with D possibly TRBD2 on 6 matching bases. The CDR3 is 18 amino acids. Germline V gene lookup returns CDR1 SNHLY and CDR2 FYNNEI. V shed 4 bases and J shed 0 bases, with 20 bases lying between them. Full variable domain (remainder filled in from reference TRBV2 and TRBJ2-3): EPEVTQTPSHQVTQMGQEVILRCVPISNHLYFYWYRQILGQKVEFLVSFYNNEISEKSEIFDDQFSVERPDGSNFTLKIRSTKLEDSAMYFCASSVLVWEVSSTDTQYFGPGTRLTVL.

This clonotype showed up just a few times. This rearrangement joins TRBV5-1 to TRBJ1-6; 8 nucleotides line up with TRBD1. The CDR3 spans 18 residues. V dropped 4 bases and J dropped 0; count of bases not matched to a gene: 9. Per germline, CDR1 SGHRS and CDR2 YFSETQ. CDR3 protein: CASSPRSQGASYNSPLHF. Here the CDR3 DNA reads TGCGCCAGCAGCCCCCGGTCGCAGGGGGCCTCCTATAATTCACCCCTCCACTTT. Full variable domain (remainder filled in from reference TRBV5-1 and TRBJ1-6): KAGVTQTPRYLIKTRGQQVTLSCSPISGHRSVSWYQQTPGQGLQFLFEYFSETQRNKGNFPGRFSGRQFSNSRSEMNVSTLELGDSALYLCASSPRSQGASYNSPLHFGNGTRLTVT.

This chain joins TRBV27 and TRBJ2-1; D might be TRBD2 (5 bases). CDR3 length equals 15 residues. V shed 0 bases and J shed 8 bases, with 14 bases lying between them. CDR1 is MNHEY, CDR2 SMNVEV, per germline (reference sequence). The CDR3 nucleotides are TGTGCCAGCAGTTTATCCTACCCTAGCATCTATGAGCAGTTCTTC. It is translated as CASSLSYPSIYEQFF.

This clonotype has a handful of counts. The chain recombines TRBV2 with TRBJ2-1, with 8 positions matching TRBD1. The CDR3 covers 14 residues. In germline, CDR1 is SNHLY, CDR2 FYNNEI. Trimming took 6 bases from V and 6 from J; bases not matched to a gene: 7. The CDR3 bases are TGTGCCAGCAGCCTACAGGGGGTGAGCAATGAGCAGTTCTTC. Amino acids: CASSLQGVSNEQFF.

This clonotype was seen more than once but under ten times. This rearrangement joins TRBV7-2 to TRBJ1-4, with 12 bases identical to TRBD1. The CDR3 sequence is 14 residues long. The germline V gene has CDR1 SGHTA and CDR2 FQGNSA. The J segment lost 8 bases and the V segment lost 3 bases, leaving 1 base of the junction unmatched. Written as DNA, the CDR3 is TGTGCCAGCAGCTTCGGGACAGGGGGCGAAAAACTGTTTTTT. Protein sequence: CASSFGTGGEKLFF.

This clonotype was recorded a few times. The genes are TRBV28 and TRBJ2-1; 8 positions match TRBD2. The CDR3 is 13 residues long. From germline, CDR1 is MDHEN and CDR2 SYDVKM. Trimming removed 8 bases from V and 3 bases from J; junction bases left unmatched: 3. The CDR3 coding sequence is TGTGCCAGCGAGGGACTAGACTACAATGAGCAGTTCTTC. Translation: CASEGLDYNEQFF.